The 18 T cell receptor beta chains below all came from one sample that was sequenced in a study of cytomegalovirus exposure and HLA in healthy donors. Both 60 Vbeta primers and 13 Jbeta primers went into the PCR. Sequenced by immunoSEQ multiplex PCR; TCRdb stores in-frame clones only, minus some. Among 150,000 to 200,000 clones, roughly three quarters were seen once, and the ten largest hold around 4.6%. Specimen: PBMCs. These receptor sequences come from a young man in good health and CMV-seropositive.

Concerning this clone: The junction does not match germline at one end; this may be a read error. J is TRBJ2-5 and V is TRBV11-3; 12 nucleotides match TRBD2. The CDR3 sequence is 15 residues long. CDR1 and CDR2 (germline): SGHNT, YENEEA. This CDR3 reads CASSPWTSGKEAQYF. Here the CDR3 DNA reads TGTGCCAGCAGCCCATGGACTAGCGGGAAAGAGGCCCAGTACTTC.

This sequence joins TRBV28 and TRBJ2-1; 10 bases agree with TRBD2. V dropped 4 bases and J dropped 2; count of bases not matched to a gene: 5. The CDR3 is 16 amino acids. Germline V gene sequence: CDR1 MDHEN, CDR2 SYDVKM. In DNA, the CDR3 is TGTGCCAGCAGTTCCTCCGGGACTAGCGCCTACAATGAGCAGTTCTTC. Protein product: CASSSSGTSAYNEQFF.

V usage is TRBV5-6 and J usage is TRBJ1-5; tentative D call: TRBD1 (6 bases). This CDR3 comprises 15 residues. Germline V CDR1 and CDR2: SGHDT, YYEEEE. Deletions cut 4 bases from V and 2 bases from J, with 13 bases between. The CDR3 nucleotides read TGTGCCAGCAGCCGTACAGGGTCCCGCAATCAGCCCCAGCATTTT. This codes for CASSRTGSRNQPQHF. Full variable domain (missing parts from reference TRBV5-6 and TRBJ1-5): DAGVTQSPTHLIKTRGQQVTLRCSPKSGHDTVSWYQQALGQGPQFIFQYYEEEERQRGNFPDRFSGHQFPNYSSELNVNALLLGDSALYLCASSRTGSRNQPQHFGDGTRLSIL.

This clone was seen only a few times. The chain has TRBV30 and TRBJ1-4; weak D call: TRBD1 (6 bases). Trimming removed 0 bases from V and 7 bases from J, with 6 bases in between. The CDR3 totals 12 residues. Germline-derived CDR1 and CDR2 are GTSNPN and SVGIG (reference sequence). In DNA, the CDR3 is TGTGCCTGGAGTGTACAGGGTGAAAAACTGTTTTTT. It encodes CAWSVQGEKLFF.

This rearrangement joins TRBV19 to TRBJ2-3, with D perhaps TRBD2 (6 bases). The CDR3 has 15 amino acids. Germline V gene sequence: CDR1 LNHDA, CDR2 SQIVND (reference sequence). Trimming pared 5 bases from V and 4 bases from J, leaving 16 bases between. The CDR3 bases are TGTGCCAGTAGTCGGGACTCTAGTCCGCCAGATACGCAGTATTTT. Its translation is CASSRDSSPPDTQYF.

There are a few counts of this clone. The genes are TRBV19 and TRBJ2-5, with TRBD2 identical over 7 bases. CDR1 is LNHDA, CDR2 SQIVND, per germline (reference sequence). With V trimmed by 5 bases and J by 1 base, 4 bases remained unmatched. There are 14 residues in the CDR3. The CDR3 region has the DNA TGTGCCAGTAGTGGGGCGGGAGCCCAAGAGACCCAGTACTTC. Translated, it gives CASSGAGAQETQYF.

A few counts support this clone. The genes are TRBV19 and TRBJ1-1; TRBD1 matches at 7 bases. Germline V CDR1 and CDR2: LNHDA, SQIVND (reference sequence). There are 12 residues in the CDR3. V was clipped by 8 bases and J by 3 bases; unmatched bases: 3. The CDR3 loop reads CASRDRDTEAFF. CDR3 bases: TGTGCCAGTCGCGACAGGGACACTGAAGCTTTCTTT.

The rearrangement links TRBV4-2 to TRBJ1-1; 7 nucleotides line up with TRBD1. Germline-derived CDR1 and CDR2 are LGHNA and YNFKEQ. This CDR3 has 16 amino acids. Germline trimming cut 0 bases from V and 5 bases from J; bases unmatched to any gene: 9. CDR3 sequence reads: CASSQDIAGGMTEAFF. The CDR3 DNA reads as TGTGCCAGCAGCCAAGATATTGCAGGGGGAATGACTGAAGCTTTCTTT.

This chain connects TRBV5-6 to TRBJ2-3; TRBD1 is a possible D gene (5 bases). The CDR3 is 16 residues long. V lost 6 bases and J 7 bases, leaving 24 bases between the germline ends. From germline, CDR1 is SGHDT and CDR2 YYEEEE. The CDR3 spells CASTEKWSGYRYTQYF. In DNA form, the CDR3 reads TGTGCCAGCACCGAAAAGTGGTCCGGGTACAGGTATACGCAGTATTTT.

CDR3 coding DNA: TGTGCCAGTAAGGCGGGAGGACTTACCGGGGAGCTGTTTTTT. It encodes CASKAGGLTGELFF. The chain links TRBV19 to TRBJ2-2; 8 bases are a match to TRBD2. The V segment lost 7 bases and the J segment 5 bases; nucleotides outside the gene matches: 6. The CDR3 contains 14 residues. Germline assignment: CDR1 LNHDA and CDR2 SQIVND (reference sequence).

This clone was seen a handful of times. The V gene is TRBV4-1, the J gene TRBJ2-7, with 8 bases fitting TRBD2. Germline-derived CDR1 and CDR2 are MGHRA and YSYEKL. This CDR3 region has 15 residues. J gave up 2 bases and V 3 bases, and 6 bases lay outside the gene matches. The CDR3 protein is CASSQETGLAYEQYV. CDR3 nucleotide sequence: TGCGCCAGCAGCCAGGAAACGGGACTAGCCTACGAGCAGTACGTC.

This chain uses TRBV7-9 with TRBJ2-7; the D is unclear. The CDR3 loop spans 13 amino acids. Germline assignment: CDR1 SEHNR and CDR2 FQNEAQ (reference sequence). Trimming cost V 0 bases and J 6 bases, with 9 bases left between them. The CDR3 nucleotides read TGTGCCAGCAGCTTAGCGCCAGCGTCCGAGCAGTACGTC. Protein product: CASSLAPASEQYV.

The chain employs TRBV19 and TRBJ1-5, with D uncertain. V shed 9 bases and J shed 4 bases, with 16 bases lying between them. CDR1 is LNHDA and CDR2 is SQIVND in the germline V gene (reference sequence). This CDR3 has 14 residues. The DNA for the CDR3 is TGTGCCAGCACCCCCGGGAATTTGAATCAGCCCCAGCATTTT. Protein product: CASTPGNLNQPQHF.

The gene calls are TRBV4-1 and TRBJ1-2; 7 bases align to TRBD1. Germline values: CDR1 MGHRA, CDR2 YSYEKL. V shed 6 bases and J 4 bases; nucleotides not matched to a gene: 20. The CDR3 has 18 residues. CDR3 DNA sequence: TGCGCCAGCAGGTCCTTGGTGGGGACAGCCGATTCTGTCTATGGCTACACCTTC. Residues: CASRSLVGTADSVYGYTF.

The chain carries TRBV27 and TRBJ1-1; maybe TRBD1 (5 bases). V was clipped by 3 bases and J by 2 bases, with 16 bases between them. Looked up from germline, CDR1 is MNHEY and CDR2 is SMNVEV (reference sequence). This CDR3 has 16 residues. The chain's CDR3 is CASSFIGRAPNTEAFF. CDR3 DNA: TGTGCCAGCAGTTTTATCGGCAGGGCCCCCAACACTGAAGCTTTCTTT.

This clone was recorded once. The rearrangement uses TRBV10-2 and TRBJ1-2, with D uncertain. Germline V gives CDR1 WSHSY, CDR2 SAAADI. This CDR3 contains 15 residues. Trimming pared 7 bases from V and 0 bases from J, leaving 15 bases between. CDR3 DNA sequence: TGCGCCAGCAAGGAACAGCCAGAAACTAACTATGGCTACACCTTC. Amino acids: CASKEQPETNYGYTF.

This sequence joins TRBV6-1 and TRBJ2-5; TRBD1 matches 8 bases. Per germline, CDR1 MNHNS and CDR2 SASEGT. The CDR3 runs to 14 residues. After removal of 7 bases from V and 1 base from J, the junction contained 5 bases not matched to a gene. This CDR3 reads CASKPTGGQETQYF. CDR3 coding DNA: TGTGCCAGCAAACCTACAGGGGGCCAAGAGACCCAGTACTTC.

The chain links TRBV7-9 to TRBJ2-1, with D perhaps TRBD2 (5 bases). V lost 5 bases and J 8 bases, leaving 13 bases between the germline ends. The CDR3 extends over 13 amino acids. The germline V gene encodes CDR1 SEHNR and CDR2 FQNEAQ (reference sequence). The CDR3 sequence is CASSRHAGDEQFF. CDR3 sequence (DNA): TGTGCCAGCAGCCGCCACGCCGGGGATGAGCAGTTCTTC.